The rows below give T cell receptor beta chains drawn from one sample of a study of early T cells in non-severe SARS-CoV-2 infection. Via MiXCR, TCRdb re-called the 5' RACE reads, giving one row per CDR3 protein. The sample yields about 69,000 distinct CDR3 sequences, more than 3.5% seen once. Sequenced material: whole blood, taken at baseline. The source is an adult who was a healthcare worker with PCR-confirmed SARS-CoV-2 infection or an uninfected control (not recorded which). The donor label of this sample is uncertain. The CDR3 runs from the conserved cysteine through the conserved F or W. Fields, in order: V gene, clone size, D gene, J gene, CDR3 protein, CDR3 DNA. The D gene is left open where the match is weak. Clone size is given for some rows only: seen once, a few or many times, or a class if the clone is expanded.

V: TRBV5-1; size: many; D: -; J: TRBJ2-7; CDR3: CASSSDWTASYEQYF; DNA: TGCGCCAGCAGCTCGGACTGGACTGCTTCCTACGAGCAGTACTTC
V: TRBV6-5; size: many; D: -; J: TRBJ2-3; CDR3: CASSYDGLPSNPDTQYF; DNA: TGTGCCAGCAGTTACGACGGCCTTCCTTCAAATCCAGATACGCAGTATTTT
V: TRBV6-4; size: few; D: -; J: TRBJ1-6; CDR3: CASSSGRTDNSPLHF; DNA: TGTGCCAGCAGTTCTGGCCGGACGGATAATTCACCCCTCCACTTT
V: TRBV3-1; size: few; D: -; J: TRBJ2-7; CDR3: CASSPPDQPNSYEQYF; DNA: TGTGCCAGCAGCCCTCCCGACCAACCAAACTCCTACGAGCAGTACTTC
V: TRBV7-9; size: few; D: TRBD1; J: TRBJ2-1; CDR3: CASSSQLDRAGDEQFF; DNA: TGTGCCAGCAGCTCGCAACTGGACAGGGCAGGGGATGAGCAGTTCTTC
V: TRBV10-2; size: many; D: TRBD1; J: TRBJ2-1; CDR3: CASSVLTGPNEQFF; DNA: TGCGCCAGCAGTGTATTGACAGGGCCAAATGAGCAGTTCTTC
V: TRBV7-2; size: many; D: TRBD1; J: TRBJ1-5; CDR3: CASSSFDRGSNQPQHF; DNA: TGTGCCAGCAGCTCATTCGACAGGGGAAGCAATCAGCCCCAGCATTTT
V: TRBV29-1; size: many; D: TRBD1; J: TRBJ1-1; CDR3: CSGQQGMDTEAFF; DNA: TGCAGCGGACAACAGGGGATGGACACTGAAGCTTTCTTT
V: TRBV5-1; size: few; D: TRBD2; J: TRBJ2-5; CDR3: CASSPGAIAGRQETQYF; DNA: TGCGCCAGCAGCCCTGGGGCTATAGCGGGGCGTCAAGAGACCCAGTACTTC
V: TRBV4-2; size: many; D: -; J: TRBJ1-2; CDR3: CASSQEVRTAYYGYTF; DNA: TGTGCCAGCAGCCAAGAGGTTAGGACAGCCTACTATGGCTACACCTTC
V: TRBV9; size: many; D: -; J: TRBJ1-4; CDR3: CASSVSVANEKLFF; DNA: TGTGCCAGCAGCGTAAGCGTAGCTAATGAAAAACTGTTTTTT
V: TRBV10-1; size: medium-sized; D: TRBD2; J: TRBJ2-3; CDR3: CASSPGLADTDTQYF; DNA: TGCGCCAGCAGTCCGGGACTAGCTGACACAGATACGCAGTATTTT
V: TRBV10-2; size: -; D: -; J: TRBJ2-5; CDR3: CADSVCQGRGQETQYF; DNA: TGCGCCGACAGCGTCTGTCAGGGGCGAGGGCAAGAGACCCAGTACTTC
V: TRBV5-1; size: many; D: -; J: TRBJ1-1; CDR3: CASSLTGENTEAFF; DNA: TGCGCCAGCAGCTTGACGGGAGAGAACACTGAAGCTTTCTTT
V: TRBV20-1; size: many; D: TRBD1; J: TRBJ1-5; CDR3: CSAKGTGNQPQHF; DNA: TGCAGTGCGAAAGGGACAGGCAATCAGCCCCAGCATTTT
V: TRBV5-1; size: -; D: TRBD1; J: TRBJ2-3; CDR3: CASSPGTGGDSDTQYF; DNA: TGCGCCAGCAGCCCAGGGACAGGGGGCGATTCAGATACGCAGTATTTT
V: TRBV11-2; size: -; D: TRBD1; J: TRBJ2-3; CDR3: CASSFTGTGVVDTDTQYF; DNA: TGTGCCAGCAGCTTTACCGGGACAGGGGTGGTCGACACAGATACGCAGTATTTT
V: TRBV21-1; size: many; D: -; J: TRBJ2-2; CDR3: CASSIGGENTGELFF; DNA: TGTGCCAGCAGCATTGGGGGTGAGAACACCGGGGAGCTGTTTTTT
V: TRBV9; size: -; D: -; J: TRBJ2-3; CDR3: CASSADVGTQYF; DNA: TGTGCCAGCAGCGCGGACGTGGGTACGCAGTATTTT
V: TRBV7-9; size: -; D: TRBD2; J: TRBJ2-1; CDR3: CASSERGISYNEQFF; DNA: TGTGCCAGCAGCGAGCGGGGGATCTCCTACAATGAGCAGTTCTTC
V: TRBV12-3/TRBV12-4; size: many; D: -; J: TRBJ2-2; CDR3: CASSRGGGTGELFF; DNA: TGTGCCAGCAGTAGAGGGGGAGGTACCGGGGAGCTGTTTTTT
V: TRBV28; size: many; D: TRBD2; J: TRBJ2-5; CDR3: CASSSLAGGQTQYF; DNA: TGTGCCAGCAGTTCCTTAGCGGGGGGGCAGACCCAGTACTTC
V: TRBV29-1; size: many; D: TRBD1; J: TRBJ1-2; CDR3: CSVGLQGGNYGYTF; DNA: TGCAGCGTTGGCCTTCAGGGGGGGAACTATGGCTACACCTTC
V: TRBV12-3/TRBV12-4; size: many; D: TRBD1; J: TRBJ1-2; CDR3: CASSPLGQGRYGYTF; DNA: TGTGCCAGCAGTCCTCTGGGACAGGGGAGGTATGGCTACACCTTC
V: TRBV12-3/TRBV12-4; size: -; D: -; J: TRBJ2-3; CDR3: CASSLLASTDTQYF; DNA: TGTGCCAGCAGTTTATTGGCTAGCACAGATACGCAGTATTTT
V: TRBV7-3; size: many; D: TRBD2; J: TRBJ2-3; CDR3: CASSTRTSGPTDTQYF; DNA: TGTGCCAGCAGCACCCGGACTAGCGGGCCCACAGATACGCAGTATTTT
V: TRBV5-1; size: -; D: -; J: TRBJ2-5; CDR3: CASSLPGGTQETQYF; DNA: TGCGCCAGCAGCTTGCCCGGGGGAACCCAAGAGACCCAGTACTTC
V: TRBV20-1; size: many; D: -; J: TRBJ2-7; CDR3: CSARDGDNSYEQYF; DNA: TGCAGTGCTAGAGACGGGGACAACTCCTACGAGCAGTACTTC
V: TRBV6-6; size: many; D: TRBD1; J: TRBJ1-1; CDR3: CASCKEWDREAEAFF; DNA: TGTGCCAGCTGCAAAGAATGGGACAGGGAGGCTGAAGCTTTCTTT
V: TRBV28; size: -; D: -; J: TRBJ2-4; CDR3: CASSPRRYKNIQYF; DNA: TGTGCCAGCAGCCCCCGCAGATACAAAAACATTCAGTACTTC
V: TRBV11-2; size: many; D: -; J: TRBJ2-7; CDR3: CASSSGVEQYF; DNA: TGTGCCAGCAGCTCAGGGGTCGAGCAGTACTTC
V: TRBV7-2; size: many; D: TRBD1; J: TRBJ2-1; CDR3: CASSLAGTGLNEQFF; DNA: TGTGCCAGCAGCTTAGCAGGGACAGGGCTAAATGAGCAGTTCTTC
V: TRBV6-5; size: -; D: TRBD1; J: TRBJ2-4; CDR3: CASRSRGQWGVAKNIQYF; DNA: TGTGCCAGCAGGAGTCGGGGACAGTGGGGAGTAGCCAAAAACATTCAGTACTTC
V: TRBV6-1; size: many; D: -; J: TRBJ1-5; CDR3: CASRDFGNQPQHF; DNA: TGTGCCAGCAGGGATTTTGGGAATCAGCCCCAGCATTTT
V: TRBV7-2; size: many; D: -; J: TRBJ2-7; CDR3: CASSPRRTHDPYEQYF; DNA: TGTGCCAGCAGCCCCCGTCGGACTCACGACCCCTACGAGCAGTACTTC
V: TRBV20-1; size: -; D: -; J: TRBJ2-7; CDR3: CSARDGAREVFRYEQYF; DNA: TGCAGTGCTAGAGATGGAGCCAGGGAAGTATTTCGGTACGAGCAGTACTTC
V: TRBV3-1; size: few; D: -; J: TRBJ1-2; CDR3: CASSQEGHRQGYTF; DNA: TGTGCCAGCAGCCAAGAGGGTCACAGGCAAGGCTACACCTTC